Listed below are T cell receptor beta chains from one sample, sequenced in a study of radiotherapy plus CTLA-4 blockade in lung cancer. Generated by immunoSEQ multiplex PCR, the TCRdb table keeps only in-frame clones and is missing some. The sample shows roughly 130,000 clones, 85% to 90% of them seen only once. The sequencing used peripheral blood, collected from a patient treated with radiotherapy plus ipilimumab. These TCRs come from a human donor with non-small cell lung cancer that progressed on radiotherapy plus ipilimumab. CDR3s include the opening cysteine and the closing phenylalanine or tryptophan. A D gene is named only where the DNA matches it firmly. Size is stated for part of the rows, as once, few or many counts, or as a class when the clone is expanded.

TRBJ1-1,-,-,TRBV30,CAWTGWNTEAFF,TGTGCCTGGACTGGGTGGAACACTGAAGCTTTCTTT
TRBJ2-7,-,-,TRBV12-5,CASGLGSKGTSDEQYF,TGTGCTAGTGGTTTGGGGAGCAAAGGGACATCCGACGAGCAGTACTTC
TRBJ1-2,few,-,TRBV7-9,CASSLGTFNPEGYTF,TGTGCCAGCAGCTTAGGGACTTTTAACCCGGAGGGCTACACCTTC
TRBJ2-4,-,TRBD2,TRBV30,CASKEAGGPTIQYF,TGTGCCTCAAAGGAGGCGGGAGGGCCGACCATTCAGTACTTC
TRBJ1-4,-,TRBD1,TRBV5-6,CASSFDRGDAEKLFF,TGTGCCAGCAGCTTCGACAGGGGCGACGCGGAAAAACTGTTTTTT
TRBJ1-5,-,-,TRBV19,CASSRGRNQPQHF,TGTGCCAGTAGTAGAGGACGGAATCAGCCCCAGCATTTT
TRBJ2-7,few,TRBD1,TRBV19,CASSSPGQGFYEQYF,TGTGCCAGTAGTAGTCCGGGACAGGGTTTCTACGAGCAGTACTTC
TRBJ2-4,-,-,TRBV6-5,CASSSVDDIQYF,TGTGCCAGCAGTTCCGTCGATGACATTCAGTACTTC
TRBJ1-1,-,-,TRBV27,CASSSRSLNTEAFF,TGTGCCAGCAGTTCCAGAAGCTTGAACACTGAAGCTTTCTTT
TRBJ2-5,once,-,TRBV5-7,CASSLGVGETQYF,TGTGCCAGCAGCTTAGGGGTGGGGGAGACCCAGTACTTC